One T cell receptor beta chain is described in this entry. CDR3 length: 11 amino acids. The V end was cut by 0 bases, the J end by 7 bases, with 3 bases between. Germline V gene lookup returns CDR1 MDHEN and CDR2 SYDVKM. These data originate in a study of PD-1 blockade in classical Hodgkin lymphoma. The data were produced by immunoSEQ multiplex PCR, yet TCRdb's version contains in-frame clones alone and is incomplete. Of roughly 46,000 clones in the sample, approximately 72% were seen once. Noted time point: cycle 4 day 1 (C4D1), after 6 weeks of nivolumab. Autologous stem cell transplantation was followed by relapse in every patient, and brentuximab vedotin exposure varied. Patients showed best responses of complete response, partial response or progressive disease.

Specimen: peripheral blood mononuclear cells (PBMCs), collected before the fourth cycle of nivolumab. The chain uses TRBV28 and TRBJ2-5; no clear D. The TCR originated in a human donor with classical Hodgkin lymphoma. The CDR3 loop is CASSLWGTQYF. The DNA of the CDR3 is TGTGCCAGCAGTTTATGGGGGACCCAGTACTTC. Full variable domain (missing parts from reference TRBV28 and TRBJ2-5): DVKVTQSSRYLVKRTGEKVFLECVQDMDHENMFWYRQDPGLGLRLIYFSYDVKMKEKGDIPEGYSVSREKKERFSLILESASTNQTSMYLCASSLWGTQYFGPGTRLLVL.